Listed here are 30 T cell receptor beta chains from one sample, sequenced in a study of Graves' ophthalmopathy and Graves' hyperthyroidism. Using RNA transcripts, the TCR beta CDR3 regions were amplified. HTBI primers were used in a first-round RT-PCR, which preceded a second-round multiplex PCR. TCRdb independently ran MiXCR on the multiplex PCR reads; one entry per CDR3 protein. The sample lists some 1.1 million distinct CDR3 sequences, approximately 35% occurring once. Sequenced input: peripheral blood or thyroid tissue (not recorded which). These receptor sequences come from an adult man with Graves' hyperthyroidism.

The chain couples TRBV6-6 to TRBJ2-5, with 10 bases lining up with TRBD1. V gave up 4 bases and J gave up 9 bases; unmatched junction bases: 11. From germline, CDR1 is MNHNY and CDR2 SVGAGI (reference sequence). The length of the CDR3 is 15 residues. The CDR3 loop is CASSWGQGTHEPQYF. The CDR3 DNA is TGTGCCAGCAGTTGGGGACAGGGGACTCATGAGCCCCAGTACTTC.

The chain uses TRBV7-9 and TRBJ1-6; no definite D call. The ends were cut back, 6 bases at V and 8 bases at J, with 14 bases in the middle. CDR1 and CDR2 (germline): SEHNR, FQNEAQ (reference sequence). CDR3 size: 14 residues. CDR3 sequence reads: CASSQLQRYSPLHF. For the CDR3, the DNA is TGTGCCAGCAGTCAATTACAGAGGTATTCACCCCTCCACTTT.

The chain combines TRBV29-1 with TRBJ1-4; 8 bases fit TRBD1. The CDR3 contains 12 residues. CDR1 SQVTM and CDR2 ANQGSEA come from the germline V gene. Trimming took 3 bases from V and 8 from J; bases not matched to a gene: 2. As DNA, the CDR3 is TGCAGCGTTGAGACAGGGGTCGAAAAACTGTTTTTT. Its translation: CSVETGVEKLFF.

In its sample, this clonotype was seen many times. This rearrangement joins TRBV2 to TRBJ1-6; unclear D gene. CDR1 and CDR2 (germline): SNHLY, FYNNEI. The CDR3 has 15 amino acids. Trimming took 6 bases from V and 12 from J, leaving 21 bases between them. CDR3 nucleotides: TGTGCCAGCAGCCCGGGAGGCAGACGGCGAGGACCCCTCCACTTT. Amino acid sequence: CASSPGGRRRGPLHF.

This clonotype has just a few counts. The chain couples TRBV30 to TRBJ1-3; D call uncertain. The CDR3 is 13 residues long. The V end lost 0 bases, the J end lost 6 bases, and 9 bases lay between the germline ends. Germline CDR1 reads GTSNPN; CDR2 reads SVGIG (reference sequence). The CDR3 sequence is CAWSVREANTIYF. In DNA form, the CDR3 reads TGTGCCTGGAGTGTTAGGGAGGCAAACACCATATATTTT.

At least ten counts were recorded for this clonotype. V and J are TRBV7-9 and TRBJ1-5, with D perhaps TRBD1 (6 bases). Germline V gene sequence: CDR1 SEHNR, CDR2 FQNEAQ (reference sequence). This CDR3 region has 15 residues. With 4 bases removed from V and 6 bases from J, the gap between germline ends came to 16 bases. CDR3 DNA sequence: TGTGCCAGCAGCTCAGGGGCGGGCTCGGGTCAGCCCCAGCATTTT. Translated, it gives CASSSGAGSGQPQHF.

This clonotype appeared many times. This chain uses TRBV13 with TRBJ1-4; D gene unclear. CDR3 size: 16 residues. Between the trimmed V and J ends, which lost 5 bases and 0 bases, there was a span of 13 bases. In germline, CDR1 is PRHDT, CDR2 FYEKMQ (reference sequence). CDR3 DNA sequence: TGTGCCAGCAGCGCGTCCCCGCCGACAACTAATGAAAAACTGTTTTTT. The encoded protein is CASSASPPTTNEKLFF.

The chain joins TRBV10-2 to TRBJ1-1, with 7 bases matching TRBD1. The germline gives CDR1 WSHSY, CDR2 SAAADI. The CDR3 length is 15 residues. With V trimmed by 2 bases and J by 6 bases, 9 bases remained unmatched. CDR3 loop: CASSEAGQNIAEAFF. CDR3 coding DNA: TGCGCCAGCAGTGAGGCGGGACAGAACATCGCTGAAGCTTTCTTT.

Many counts were recorded for this clonotype. V gene TRBV2 combines with J gene TRBJ1-6; no definite D call. Germline-derived CDR1 and CDR2 are SNHLY and FYNNEI. CDR3 length: 12 residues. V dropped 7 bases and J dropped 9 bases, with 10 bases sitting between them. CDR3 bases: TGTGCCAGCAAGATAACCCCTTCACCCCTCCACTTT. Translated: CASKITPSPLHF.

This clonotype was found many times. This chain joins TRBV20-1 and TRBJ1-2; D is possibly TRBD1 (5 bases). The CDR3 runs 16 residues. Trimming removed 1 base from V and 8 bases from J, with 23 bases in between. Germline lookup yields CDR1 DFQATT and CDR2 SNEGSKA (reference sequence). The CDR3 protein is CSARGRDPVGYAGYTF. DNA for the CDR3: TGCAGTGCTAGAGGGCGGGACCCCGTAGGATATGCAGGCTACACCTTC.

This clonotype was seen only a few times. The chain uses TRBV5-1 and TRBJ2-2, with D unresolved. The CDR3 has 16 amino acids. The germline CDR1 and CDR2 sequences are SGHRS and YFSETQ. V was cut by 4 bases and J by 3 bases, with 16 bases left in between. The CDR3 DNA follows: TGCGCCAGCAGCATACAACCGGGCCTAGACACCGGGGAGCTGTTTTTT. It codes for CASSIQPGLDTGELFF.

The table lists this clonotype with a few counts. This rearrangement joins TRBV6-2 or TRBV6-3 to TRBJ2-7, with D hard to call. V shed 6 bases and J shed 3 bases, with 12 bases lying between them. CDR1 and CDR2 from the germline V gene are MNHEY and SVGEGT. The CDR3 contains 13 residues. CDR3 loop: CASSKSDFYEQYF. DNA of the CDR3: TGTGCCAGCAGCAAGTCAGATTTCTACGAGCAGTACTTC.

DNA for the CDR3: TGCGCCAGCAGCCAAGATTTAGGGGAAATTCTGTATGGCTACACCTTC. It codes for CASSQDLGEILYGYTF. This rearrangement joins TRBV4-1 to TRBJ1-2; perhaps TRBD1 as D (5 bases). Germline V gene lookup returns CDR1 MGHRA and CDR2 YSYEKL. With 0 bases removed from V and 5 bases from J, the gap between germline ends came to 16 bases. The CDR3 has 16 amino acids.

The chain couples TRBV12-3 or TRBV12-4 to TRBJ2-2; TRBD2 matches at 9 bases. This CDR3 comprises 16 residues. V lost 1 base to trimming and J lost 4 bases; unmatched junction nucleotides: 4. CDR3 amino acids: CASSLGSGSTTGELFF. CDR3 DNA sequence: TGTGCCAGCAGTTTAGGTAGCGGGAGCACCACCGGGGAGCTGTTTTTT.

The rearrangement joins TRBV20-1 to TRBJ2-7; 7 nucleotides agree with TRBD2. The CDR3 contains 12 residues. Germline trimming cut 6 bases from V and 7 bases from J; bases unmatched to any gene: 9. Per the germline V gene, CDR1 is DFQATT and CDR2 is SNEGSKA (reference sequence). This chain's CDR3 is CSATIGGGEQYF. CDR3 bases: TGCAGTGCCACCATTGGGGGGGGGGAGCAGTACTTC.

This clonotype was detected ten times or more. The chain combines TRBV2 with TRBJ1-2; D not resolved. The CDR3 is 13 amino acids. V was cut by 2 bases and J by 4 bases, with 8 bases left in between. Germline assignment: CDR1 SNHLY and CDR2 FYNNEI. CDR3 amino acids: CASSESVSYGYTF. The CDR3, as DNA: TGTGCCAGCAGTGAATCGGTCTCCTATGGCTACACCTTC. The whole variable domain, filled in from reference TRBV2 and TRBJ1-2, reads EPEVTQTPSHQVTQMGQEVILRCVPISNHLYFYWYRQILGQKVEFLVSFYNNEISEKSEIFDDQFSVERPDGSNFTLKIRSTKLEDSAMYFCASSESVSYGYTFGSGTRLTVV.

The V gene is TRBV5-4, the J gene TRBJ1-2; D gene uncertain. This CDR3 comprises 15 residues. Per the germline V gene, CDR1 is SGHNT and CDR2 is YYREEE (reference sequence). V lost 0 bases and J lost 4, with 13 bases in between. CDR3 DNA: TGTGCCAGCAGCTTGGCGAAGGCAGACGCCTATGGCTACACCTTC. It translates to CASSLAKADAYGYTF.

The genes are TRBV5-1 and TRBJ1-1; D is unclear. Germline V gene data show CDR1 as SGHRS and CDR2 as YFSETQ. V was clipped by 3 bases and J by 2 bases, with 20 bases between them. This CDR3 region has 17 residues. The CDR3 loop reads CASSSGLVSALNTEAFF. The DNA of the CDR3 is TGCGCCAGCAGCTCCGGATTGGTCTCAGCCCTAAACACTGAAGCTTTCTTT.

This clonotype has a handful of counts. This rearrangement joins TRBV13 to TRBJ1-5; maybe TRBD1 (5 bases). The V and J ends lost 2 bases and 6 bases respectively, with 11 bases between them. The CDR3 contains 14 residues. Germline V gene lookup returns CDR1 PRHDT and CDR2 FYEKMQ (reference sequence). The CDR3 coding sequence is TGTGCCAGCAGCTTATACCCCACAGGTCAGCCCCAGCATTTT. Its protein product is CASSLYPTGQPQHF.

This clonotype was observed a few times. J is TRBJ2-2 and V is TRBV9, with 13 bases aligning to TRBD2. Trimming at V came to 0 bases and at J to 2 bases, leaving 4 bases not matched to a gene. The CDR3 spans 18 residues. In germline, CDR1 is SGDLS, CDR2 YYNGEE. The CDR3 protein is CASSVGLAGGLNTGELFF. CDR3 coding DNA: TGTGCCAGCAGCGTAGGACTAGCGGGGGGACTAAACACCGGGGAGCTGTTTTTT.

V gene TRBV7-2 combines with J gene TRBJ2-7; no definite D call. This CDR3 contains 16 residues. Germline V gene data show CDR1 as SGHTA and CDR2 as FQGNSA. The V gene lost 1 base and the J gene lost 2 bases, with 15 bases spanning the gap. CDR3 loop: CASSLVPAQVAYEQYF. The CDR3 region has the DNA TGTGCCAGCAGCTTAGTCCCTGCCCAGGTGGCCTACGAGCAGTACTTC.

V gene TRBV20-1 combines with J gene TRBJ1-5, with 8 nucleotides matching TRBD1. With 3 bases clipped from V and 4 bases from J, the junction kept 11 bases outside the gene matches. The germline gives CDR1 DFQATT, CDR2 SNEGSKA (reference sequence). The CDR3 runs to 16 residues. For the CDR3, the DNA is TGCAGTGCTAGGATCTTTGGACAGGGTGGGAATCAGCCCCAGCATTTT. This encodes CSARIFGQGGNQPQHF.

The chain is built from TRBV7-2 and TRBJ1-1, with 7 bases matching TRBD1. V shed 4 bases and J 6 bases; nucleotides not matched to a gene: 5. CDR1 SGHTA and CDR2 FQGNSA come from the germline V gene. This CDR3 spans 13 amino acids. The CDR3 sequence is CASSSGQAPEAFF. DNA for the CDR3: TGTGCCAGCAGCTCTGGACAGGCCCCTGAAGCTTTCTTT.

This clonotype was recorded at least ten times. This rearrangement joins TRBV2 to TRBJ2-5; 7 nucleotides align to TRBD2. From germline, CDR1 is SNHLY and CDR2 FYNNEI. The CDR3 consists of 15 residues. Unmatched junction bases numbered 9, after V lost 6 bases and J lost 2 bases. The CDR3 spells CASRVGTTRQETQYF. In nucleotides, the CDR3 is TGTGCCAGCAGGGTTGGGACTACCCGGCAAGAGACCCAGTACTTC.

CDR3 region: CASSQGGVSGANVLTF. DNA for the CDR3: TGTGCCAGCAGCCAGGGGGGGGTGTCTGGGGCCAACGTCCTGACTTTC. This chain links TRBV14 with TRBJ2-6, with 7 nucleotides matching TRBD2. The CDR3 is made up of 16 amino acids. J gave up 1 base and V 3 bases, and 3 bases lay outside the gene matches. Germline V CDR1 and CDR2: SGHDN, FVKESK.

This clonotype has a handful of counts. The chain combines TRBV24-1 with TRBJ2-2; 8 nucleotides agree with TRBD2. The CDR3 runs to 13 residues. Germline CDR1 and CDR2: KGHDR and SFDVKD. Trimming took 9 bases from V and 6 from J; bases not matched to a gene: 5. DNA for the CDR3: TGTGCCACCGGACGGGGGGGAGCCGGGGAGCTGTTTTTT. Amino acid sequence: CATGRGGAGELFF.

The V call is TRBV7-9, the J call TRBJ2-5, with TRBD1 matching over 12 bases. The CDR3 has 14 residues. Losses at the gene ends were 9 bases for V and 5 bases for J; bases not matched to a gene: 7. CDR1 and CDR2 from the germline V gene are SEHNR and FQNEAQ (reference sequence). The CDR3 coding sequence is TGTGCCAGTAAGGGGACAGGGGGCGCTGAGACCCAGTACTTC. Translated: CASKGTGGAETQYF.

Many counts were recorded for this clonotype. The chain links TRBV2 to TRBJ2-7, with TRBD1 identical over 12 bases. The CDR3 consists of 15 residues. In germline, CDR1 is SNHLY, CDR2 FYNNEI. The ends lost 5 bases at V and 5 bases at J; junction bases unmatched: 7. Here the CDR3 DNA reads TGTGCCAGCAGTCGCCGGGACAGGGGGCCCAACGAGCAGTACTTC. Translation: CASSRRDRGPNEQYF.

This chain connects TRBV19 to TRBJ1-6, with a weak D call TRBD1 (5 bases). The CDR3 is 15 amino acids. V dropped 8 bases and J dropped 9 bases, with 20 bases sitting between them. Germline V lookup: CDR1 LNHDA, CDR2 SQIVND (reference sequence). CDR3 protein: CASRLRDQGGSPLHF. The DNA for the CDR3 is TGTGCCAGTCGACTTCGCGATCAGGGAGGTTCACCCCTCCACTTT.

This clonotype showed up many times. V and J are TRBV29-1 and TRBJ1-1, with 7 bases that match TRBD1. Trimming took 4 bases from V and 4 from J; bases not matched to a gene: 3. CDR1 and CDR2 from the germline V gene are SQVTM and ANQGSEA. The length of the CDR3 is 12 residues. The CDR3 sequence is CSVGDRGTEAFF. Written as DNA, the CDR3 is TGCAGCGTTGGGGACAGAGGCACTGAAGCTTTCTTT.